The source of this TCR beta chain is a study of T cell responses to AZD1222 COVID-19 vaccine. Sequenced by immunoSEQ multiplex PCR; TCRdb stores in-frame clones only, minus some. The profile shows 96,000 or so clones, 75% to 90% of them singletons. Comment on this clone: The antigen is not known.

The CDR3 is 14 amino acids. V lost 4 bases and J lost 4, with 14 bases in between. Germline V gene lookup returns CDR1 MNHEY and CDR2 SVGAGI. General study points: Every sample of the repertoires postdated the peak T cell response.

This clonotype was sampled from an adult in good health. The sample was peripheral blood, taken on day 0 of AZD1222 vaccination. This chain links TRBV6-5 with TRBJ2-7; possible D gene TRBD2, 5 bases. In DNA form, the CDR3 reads TGTGCCAGCAGTTTAGGAGGAGCCTCTTACGAGCAGTACTTC. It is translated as CASSLGGASYEQYF.